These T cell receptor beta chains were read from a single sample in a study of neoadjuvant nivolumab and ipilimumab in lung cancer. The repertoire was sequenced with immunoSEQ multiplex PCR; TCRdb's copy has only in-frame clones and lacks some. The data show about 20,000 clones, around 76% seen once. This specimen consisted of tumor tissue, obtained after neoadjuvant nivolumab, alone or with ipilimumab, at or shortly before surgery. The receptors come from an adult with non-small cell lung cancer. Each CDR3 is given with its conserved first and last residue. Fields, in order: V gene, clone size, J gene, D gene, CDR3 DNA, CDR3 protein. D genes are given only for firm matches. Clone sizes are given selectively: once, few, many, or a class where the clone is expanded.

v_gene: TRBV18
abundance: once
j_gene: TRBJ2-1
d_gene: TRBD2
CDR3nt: TGTGCCAGCTCACCGACGACAGGGGAAGTGAGGACTAGCGGGTACAATGAGCAGTTCTTC
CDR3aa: CASSPTTGEVRTSGYNEQFF

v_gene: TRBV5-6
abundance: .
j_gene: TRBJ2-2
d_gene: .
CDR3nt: TGTGCCAGCAGCTTGTCGGGGCGCATTACCGGGGAGCTGTTTTTT
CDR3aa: CASSLSGRITGELFF

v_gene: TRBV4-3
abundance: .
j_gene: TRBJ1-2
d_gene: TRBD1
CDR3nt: TGCGCCAGCAGCCAGAAGGGACGGGACAGAGGGAACTATGGCTACACCTTC
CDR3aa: CASSQKGRDRGNYGYTF

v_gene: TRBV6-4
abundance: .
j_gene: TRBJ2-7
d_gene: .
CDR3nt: TGTGCCAGCAGTTACTCGGACTACTACTACGAGCAGTACTTC
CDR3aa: CASSYSDYYYEQYF

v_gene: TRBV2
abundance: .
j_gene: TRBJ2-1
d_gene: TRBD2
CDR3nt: TGTGCCAGCAGTGGCCTAGCGGGGTTCAATGAGCAGTTCTTC
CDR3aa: CASSGLAGFNEQFF

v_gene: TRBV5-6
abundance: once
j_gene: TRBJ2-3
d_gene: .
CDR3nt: TGTGCCAGCAGCTACTGGGGCGCGAGCACAGATACGCAGTATTTT
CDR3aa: CASSYWGASTDTQYF

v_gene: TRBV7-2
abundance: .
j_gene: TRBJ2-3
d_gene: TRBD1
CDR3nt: TGTGCCAGCAAAAACCGGGACAGGGAACGGGGAGGCACAGATACGCAGTATTTT
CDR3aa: CASKNRDRERGGTDTQYF

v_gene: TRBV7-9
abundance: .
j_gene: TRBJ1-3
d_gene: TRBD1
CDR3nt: TGTGCCAGCAGCCTGGGGACAGGGGGAAACACCATATATTTT
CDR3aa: CASSLGTGGNTIYF

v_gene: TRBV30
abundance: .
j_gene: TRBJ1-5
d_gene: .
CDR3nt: TGTGCCTGGAGTGGGGTTGGGAGCAATCAGCCCCAGCATTTT
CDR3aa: CAWSGVGSNQPQHF

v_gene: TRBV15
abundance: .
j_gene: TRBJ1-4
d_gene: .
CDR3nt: TGTGCCACCGGGGGGGGCGATGAAAAACTGTTTTTT
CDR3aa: CATGGGDEKLFF

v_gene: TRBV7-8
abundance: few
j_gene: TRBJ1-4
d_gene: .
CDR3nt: TGTGCCAGCAAAGCAGCTTGGCGGACTAATGAAAAACTGTTTTTT
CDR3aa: CASKAAWRTNEKLFF

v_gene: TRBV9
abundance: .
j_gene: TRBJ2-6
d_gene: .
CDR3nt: TGTGCCAGCAGCGTAGATGGGGGAAGCTCTGGGGCCAACGTCCTGACTTTC
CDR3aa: CASSVDGGSSGANVLTF

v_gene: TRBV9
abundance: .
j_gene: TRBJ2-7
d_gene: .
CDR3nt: TGTGCCAGCAGCGTAGCTGTCCAGGGCGTCGAGCAGTACTTC
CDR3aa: CASSVAVQGVEQYF

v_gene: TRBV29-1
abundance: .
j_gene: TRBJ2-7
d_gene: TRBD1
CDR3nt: TGCAGCGTAACACCGGGACAGGGAGGTAGCGAGCAGTACTTC
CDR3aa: CSVTPGQGGSEQYF

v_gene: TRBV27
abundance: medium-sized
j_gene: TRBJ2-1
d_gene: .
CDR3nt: TGTGCCAGCAGCGGCGGAGGGATAAATGAGCAGTTCTTC
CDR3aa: CASSGGGINEQFF

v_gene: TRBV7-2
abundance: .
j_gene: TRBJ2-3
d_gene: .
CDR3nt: TGTGCCAGTAATAGGCAGGGTTACACAGATACGCAGTATTTT
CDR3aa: CASNRQGYTDTQYF

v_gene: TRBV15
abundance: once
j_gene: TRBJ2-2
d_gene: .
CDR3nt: TGTGCCACCAGCAGAGATAAGTTGGGTCTGCCTTCCGGGGAGCTGTTTTTT
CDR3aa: CATSRDKLGLPSGELFF

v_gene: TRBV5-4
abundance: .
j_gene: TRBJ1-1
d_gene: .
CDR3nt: TGTGCCAGCAGCTTAGATGAGCCAGGGATAGCTTTCTTT
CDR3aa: CASSLDEPGIAFF

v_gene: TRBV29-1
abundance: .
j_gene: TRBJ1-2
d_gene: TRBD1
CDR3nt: TGCAGCGTTGATCCCTCCCGACAGGGCCAGAGCACCTTC
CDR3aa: CSVDPSRQGQSTF

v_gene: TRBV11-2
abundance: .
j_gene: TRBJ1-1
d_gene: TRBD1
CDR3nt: TGTGCCAGCAGCTTAGAAGGGACAGGGGACACTGAAGCTTTCTTT
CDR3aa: CASSLEGTGDTEAFF

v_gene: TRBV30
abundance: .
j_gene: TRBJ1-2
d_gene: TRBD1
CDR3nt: TGTGCCTGGAGTAATACTATGACAGGGAACCCCTATAATGGCTACACCTTC
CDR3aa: CAWSNTMTGNPYNGYTF